The 20 T cell receptor beta chains presented below share a single source sample, sequenced in a study of shared T cell receptors in the human thymus. Sequencing was performed with immunoSEQ multiplex PCR; in TCRdb, only in-frame clones are kept and a portion is missing. The data show some 700,000 clones, roughly 90% seen once. This sample was shared with a second study, whose subject was human thymus T cells.

The source material was thymocytes. The receptors here all came from a boy younger than two with a congenital heart defect.

This chain links TRBV7-9 with TRBJ2-5; no definite D call. Germline V gene data show CDR1 as SEHNR and CDR2 as FQNEAQ (reference sequence). CDR3 length: 13 residues. The germline V and J ends were trimmed by 3 bases and 2 bases, with 7 bases remaining between them. CDR3 in amino acids: CASSFRVQETQYF. The CDR3 coding sequence is TGTGCCAGCAGCTTTCGGGTTCAAGAGACCCAGTACTTC. Together with reference TRBV7-9 and TRBJ2-5, the CDR3 gives the full variable domain: DTGVSQNPRHKITKRGQNVTFRCDPISEHNRLYWYRQTLGQGPEFLTYFQNEAQLEKSRLLSDRFSAERPKGSFSTLEIQRTEQGDSAMYLCASSFRVQETQYFGPGTRLLVL.

V usage is TRBV5-4 and J usage is TRBJ1-2; 9 bases are shared with TRBD1. Germline CDR1 SGHNT, CDR2 YYREEE (reference sequence). The V and J ends lost 4 bases and 6 bases, in that order; junction bases with no gene match: 7. This CDR3 spans 14 amino acids. This CDR3 is CASSATGGGDGYTF. The CDR3 DNA follows: TGTGCCAGCAGCGCCACAGGGGGCGGGGATGGCTACACCTTC.

V and J are TRBV18 and TRBJ2-7, with 8 bases lining up with TRBD2. The V and J ends lost 0 bases and 2 bases, in that order; junction bases with no gene match: 6. The CDR3 covers 16 residues. CDR1 is KGHSH, CDR2 LQKENI, per germline. CDR3 nucleotide sequence: TGTGCCAGCTCACCACCCCCGGGAGGGGTGACCTACGAGCAGTACTTC. Amino acid sequence: CASSPPPGGVTYEQYF.

The chain combines TRBV7-2 with TRBJ2-5; D may be TRBD1 (5 bases). Deletions cut 5 bases from V and 1 base from J, with 11 bases between. Germline V lookup: CDR1 SGHTA, CDR2 FQGNSA. This CDR3 has 14 residues. The CDR3 loop reads CASSPSTVQETQYF. The CDR3 DNA follows: TGTGCCAGCAGCCCGTCGACAGTCCAAGAGACCCAGTACTTC.

The rearrangement links TRBV4-1 to TRBJ2-7; tentative D call: TRBD2 (5 bases). Germline-derived CDR1 and CDR2 are MGHRA and YSYEKL. The CDR3 totals 15 residues. V dropped 1 base and J dropped 0 bases, with 10 bases sitting between them. CDR3 region: CASSQGSGSSYEQYF. The CDR3 nucleotides read TGCGCCAGCAGCCAAGGGAGCGGTAGCTCCTACGAGCAGTACTTC.

For the CDR3, the DNA is TGTGCCAGCAGTGAAGCCGGAAGGGACAGGGGGAGTCGTTGGCGCTACGAGCAGTACTTC. Its translation: CASSEAGRDRGSRWRYEQYF. The rearrangement uses TRBV2 and TRBJ2-7, with 11 bases matching TRBD1. The CDR3 has 20 residues. Germline values: CDR1 SNHLY, CDR2 FYNNEI. With V trimmed by 0 bases and J by 3 bases, 16 bases remained unmatched.

The genes are TRBV11-2 and TRBJ1-4; tentative D call: TRBD1 (5 bases). CDR3 length: 15 residues. Germline lookup yields CDR1 SGHAT and CDR2 FQNNGV. V gave up 5 bases and J gave up 4 bases, with 14 bases separating them. CDR3 amino acids: CASSRVQGLNEKLFF. For the CDR3, the DNA is TGTGCCAGCAGCCGGGTCCAGGGACTTAATGAAAAACTGTTTTTT.

This chain uses TRBV30 with TRBJ2-7, with 9 bases aligning to TRBD2. Losses at the gene ends were 2 bases for V and 12 bases for J; bases not matched to a gene: 14. Germline V gene data show CDR1 as GTSNPN and CDR2 as SVGIG (reference sequence). CDR3 length: 14 amino acids. The CDR3 DNA follows: TGTGCCTGGAGTCGGCTTCCGGGACTAGCCTCCCCGTACTTC. It translates to CAWSRLPGLASPYF.

The CDR3 protein is CASSPLAGNTDTQYF. As DNA, the CDR3 is TGTGCCAGCAGCCCTCTAGCGGGGAATACAGATACGCAGTATTTT. The chain links TRBV6-4 to TRBJ2-3; 9 bases fit TRBD2. Germline trimming cut 6 bases from V and 3 bases from J; bases unmatched to any gene: 7. This CDR3 has 15 residues. Germline V gene lookup returns CDR1 MRHNA and CDR2 SNTAGT.

The CDR3 is CASSLNLRGGAGQPQHF. The DNA for the CDR3 is TGTGCCAGCAGCTTAAACCTAAGAGGGGGGGCGGGTCAGCCCCAGCATTTT. The chain has TRBV6-4 and TRBJ1-5, with D possibly being TRBD1 (6 bases). The CDR3 is 17 amino acids. Germline CDR1 and CDR2: MRHNA and SNTAGT. The V and J ends lost 6 bases and 6 bases respectively, with 24 bases between them.

The chain joins TRBV28 to TRBJ1-5; TRBD1 matches 8 bases. Germline assignment: CDR1 MDHEN and CDR2 SYDVKM. CDR3 length: 16 amino acids. V shed 5 bases and J 2 bases; nucleotides not matched to a gene: 8. CDR3 sequence reads: CASSEDRDRGNQPQHF. The CDR3 DNA sequence: TGTGCCAGCAGTGAGGACAGGGATAGAGGCAATCAGCCCCAGCATTTT.

The CDR3 region is CASSAGTSGSGMETQYF. The CDR3 bases are TGTGCCAGCAGCGCCGGGACTAGCGGGAGTGGTATGGAGACCCAGTACTTC. This chain uses TRBV9 with TRBJ2-5; 14 nucleotides align to TRBD2. V lost 3 bases to trimming and J lost 5 bases; unmatched junction nucleotides: 9. This CDR3 has 17 residues. Per the germline V gene, CDR1 is SGDLS and CDR2 is YYNGEE.

This CDR3 reads CARGPRSQETQYF. The CDR3 nucleotides are TGTGCCCGCGGCCCGCGGAGCCAAGAGACCCAGTACTTC. This rearrangement joins TRBV28 to TRBJ2-5; D uncertain. The CDR3 loop spans 13 amino acids. Trimming shortened V by 11 bases and J by 1 base, and 14 bases separated the two germline ends. The V gene's germline CDR1 is MDHEN and CDR2 SYDVKM.

This sequence joins TRBV12-5 and TRBJ2-1, with D possibly being TRBD1 (5 bases). Between the trimmed V and J ends, which lost 0 bases and 6 bases, there was a span of 6 bases. Germline V gene lookup returns CDR1 LGHNT and CDR2 FRNRAP. The CDR3 has 13 amino acids. The DNA of the CDR3 is TGTGCTAGTGGTTTGGTAGGGGCCAATGAGCAGTTCTTC. Protein: CASGLVGANEQFF.

V and J are TRBV9 and TRBJ2-7; D possibly corresponds to TRBD2 (5 bases). Germline V lookup: CDR1 SGDLS, CDR2 YYNGEE. This CDR3 is built from 18 residues. V was trimmed by 4 bases and J by 2 bases, leaving 25 bases between them. In DNA, the CDR3 is TGTGCCAGCAGCCCCCTTCCCTTCGACTATCCCGCTACCTACGAGCAGTACTTC. Amino acids: CASSPLPFDYPATYEQYF.

The chain carries TRBV4-2 and TRBJ2-7, with 9 nucleotides matching TRBD2. The CDR3 has 17 residues. CDR1 LGHNA and CDR2 YNFKEQ come from the germline V gene. V gave up 4 bases and J gave up 0 bases; unmatched junction bases: 10. CDR3 bases: TGTGCCAGCAGCCTAAAGGGCGGGAGGGATAGCTCCTACGAGCAGTACTTC. It codes for CASSLKGGRDSSYEQYF.

In DNA, the CDR3 is TGTGCCAGCAGCGCGACAGGGCTACTGTTTTTT. Its protein product is CASSATGLLFF. V is TRBV7-9 and J is TRBJ1-4; 7 bases align to TRBD1. This CDR3 spans 11 amino acids. CDR1 and CDR2 (germline): SEHNR, FQNEAQ (reference sequence). With V trimmed by 5 bases and J by 13 bases, 4 bases remained unmatched.

The CDR3 nucleotides are TGCAGCGTTGAAGATCTCTCGACAGGGAGCGGGAGGGCCGGGGAGACCCAGTACTTC. Protein product: CSVEDLSTGSGRAGETQYF. The rearrangement joins TRBV29-1 to TRBJ2-5; 10 nucleotides align to TRBD2. The CDR3 sequence is 19 residues long. Germline CDR1 and CDR2: SQVTM and ANQGSEA. The V gene end was trimmed by 0 bases and the J gene end by 5 bases; junction bases not matched to a gene: 18.

The chain has TRBV4-2 and TRBJ2-1; TRBD2 aligns across 11 bases. The CDR3 loop spans 15 amino acids. Germline CDR1 is LGHNA and CDR2 is YNFKEQ. V dropped 4 bases and J dropped 5; count of bases not matched to a gene: 4. CDR3 protein: CASSRIAGGDNEQFF. The CDR3 nucleotides are TGTGCCAGCAGCCGTATAGCGGGAGGGGACAATGAGCAGTTCTTC.

The chain joins TRBV4-3 to TRBJ2-7, with 7 bases matching TRBD2. This CDR3 is 17 amino acids long. Trimming took 1 base from V and 1 from J; bases not matched to a gene: 10. CDR1 and CDR2 from the germline V gene are LGHNA and YSLEER. The CDR3 loop is CASSQVSKGLRSYEQYF. DNA of the CDR3: TGCGCCAGCAGCCAAGTAAGTAAGGGACTACGATCCTACGAGCAGTACTTC.